This T cell receptor (beta chain) appears in the sequencing data of a study of identical twins. Via MiXCR, TCRdb re-called the 5' RACE reads, giving one row per CDR3 protein. The sample lists a few hundred thousand distinct CDR3 sequences; approximately 8.5% were seen once. Germline V lookup: CDR1 DFQATT, CDR2 SNEGSKA (reference sequence). This CDR3 has 15 residues. With 0 bases clipped from V and 4 bases from J, the junction kept 7 bases outside the gene matches. Study conclusions and caveats: For cord blood, abundant beta clonotypes had fewer insertions, unlike memory repertoires, which showed none.

No donor was unhealthy or non-Caucasian. This clonotype occurred a few times. Its antigen is as yet unknown. A further study also used this sample, focusing on yellow fever vaccine responses in identical twins.

This TCR was recovered from a woman between 18 and 30 years old in good health. The specimen was memory (CD45RO+) T cells sorted from blood. V gene TRBV20-1 combines with J gene TRBJ2-7; 9 nucleotides match TRBD2. CDR3 amino acids: CSARDPSGNTYEQYF. The CDR3 DNA follows: TGCAGTGCTAGAGACCCTAGCGGGAATACGTACGAGCAGTACTTC.